The 24 T cell receptor beta chains listed next were all sequenced from one sample in a study of PD-1 blockade in classical Hodgkin lymphoma. Time point described: cycle 4 day 1 (C4D1), after five to seven weeks of nivolumab. Each patient relapsed following autologous stem cell transplantation, and prior brentuximab vedotin exposure differed. The method was immunoSEQ multiplex PCR; TCRdb's version includes in-frame clones alone and lacks a portion of them. The sample contains fewer than 50,000 clones, roughly 78% of which appear only once. This sample comprised peripheral blood mononuclear cells (PBMCs), obtained before the fourth cycle of nivolumab. These TCRs come from a human donor with classical Hodgkin lymphoma.

The J gene is TRBJ2-3, the V gene TRBV2; D is ambiguous. The CDR3 has 15 amino acids. V lost 5 bases and J lost 4, with 16 bases in between. Looked up from germline, CDR1 is SNHLY and CDR2 is FYNNEI. The CDR3 coding sequence is TGTGCCAGCAGTCAAAGGGTAGACACCGCAGATACGCAGTATTTT. This encodes CASSQRVDTADTQYF.

This clone was observed a few times. The chain carries TRBV5-1 and TRBJ1-6, with D maybe TRBD1 (5 bases). V was shortened by 0 bases and J by 7 bases, with 11 bases between the two germline ends. Germline V CDR1 and CDR2: SGHRS, YFSETQ. This CDR3 spans 15 amino acids. The chain's CDR3 is CASSLGGTGNSPLHF. CDR3 in DNA: TGCGCCAGCAGCTTGGGCGGGACGGGAAATTCACCCCTCCACTTT.

The V and J genes are TRBV19 and TRBJ1-6; weak D call: TRBD1 (6 bases). Germline-derived CDR1 and CDR2 are LNHDA and SQIVND (reference sequence). The CDR3 consists of 14 residues. Trimming pared 10 bases from V and 4 bases from J, leaving 14 bases between. CDR3 sequence reads: CATRTDPYNSPLHF. CDR3 DNA sequence: TGTGCCACCCGGACAGACCCTTATAATTCACCCCTCCACTTT.

The rearrangement uses TRBV7-9 and TRBJ1-1; D is undetermined. V lost 6 bases to trimming and J lost 1 base, with 3 bases between them. Germline lookup yields CDR1 SEHNR and CDR2 FQNEAQ (reference sequence). This CDR3 spans 11 amino acids. The CDR3 loop reads CASRKNTEAFF. The CDR3 DNA reads as TGTGCCAGCAGAAAGAACACTGAAGCTTTCTTT.

In regard to this clone: The junction departs from germline at one end; a sequencing error may be responsible. This sequence joins TRBV15 and TRBJ1-5; D is undetermined. The CDR3 sequence is 14 residues long. CDR1 LNHNV and CDR2 YYDKDF come from the germline V gene (reference sequence). DNA of the CDR3: TGTGCCACCCGCAGGAGTGGGCGGGATCAGCCCCAGCATTTT. It translates to CATRRSGRDQPQHF.

V and J are TRBV19 and TRBJ1-2; D is uncertain. V was cut by 3 bases and J by 7 bases, with 18 bases left in between. From germline, CDR1 is LNHDA and CDR2 SQIVND (reference sequence). CDR3 size: 15 residues. CDR3 amino acids: CASSIRNPHERGYTF. As DNA, the CDR3 is TGTGCCAGTAGTATTAGGAACCCGCATGAACGTGGCTACACCTTC.

This sequence joins TRBV18 and TRBJ2-7; D ambiguous. The CDR3 extends over 14 amino acids. Germline CDR1 reads KGHSH; CDR2 reads LQKENI. V lost 1 base and J 3 bases, leaving 10 bases between the germline ends. In nucleotides, the CDR3 is TGTGCCAGCTCACCACAGGGAAGAGACTACGAGCAGTACTTC. Protein sequence: CASSPQGRDYEQYF.

The genes are TRBV11-3 and TRBJ2-7, with a tentative D call TRBD2 (6 bases). Germline CDR1 reads SGHNT; CDR2 reads YENEEA. CDR3 size: 13 residues. Trimming shortened V by 5 bases and J by 4 bases, and 12 bases separated the two germline ends. The CDR3 sequence is CASSLLGLYEQYF. In DNA form, the CDR3 reads TGTGCCAGCAGCCTCTTAGGACTATACGAGCAGTACTTC.

V and J are TRBV4-3 and TRBJ1-4; 8 nucleotides align to TRBD1. Germline V CDR1 and CDR2: LGHNA, YSLEER. V lost 4 bases, J lost 5 bases, and 6 bases stayed unmatched. CDR3 size: 15 residues. As DNA, the CDR3 is TGCGCCAGCAGCCGAAACAGGGGGGGGAATGAAAAACTGTTTTTT. Its translation is CASSRNRGGNEKLFF.

A note on this clone: This specimen includes other DNA sequences encoding the same CDR3. The V gene is TRBV7-9, the J gene TRBJ2-3; D is perhaps TRBD1 or TRBD2 (5 bases each). The germline V gene has CDR1 SEHNR and CDR2 FQNEAQ (reference sequence). Between the trimmed V and J ends, which lost 3 bases and 3 bases, there was a span of 10 bases. The CDR3 runs 14 residues. CDR3 region: CASSFGGGTDTQYF. The CDR3 DNA follows: TGTGCCAGCAGCTTTGGTGGGGGAACAGATACGCAGTATTTT.

The CDR3 loop is CASSSAGSGNTIYF. The CDR3 DNA reads TGTGCCAGCAGCTCTGCGGGCTCTGGAAACACCATATATTTT. The V and J genes are TRBV7-9 and TRBJ1-3; D uncertain. The CDR3 has 14 residues. Germline assignment: CDR1 SEHNR and CDR2 FQNEAQ (reference sequence). Trimming removed 4 bases at V and 0 bases at J, with 7 bases between. The full variable domain, completed using reference TRBV7-9 and TRBJ1-3, is DTGVSQNPRHKITKRGQNVTFRCDPISEHNRLYWYRQTLGQGPEFLTYFQNEAQLEKSRLLSDRFSAERPKGSFSTLEIQRTEQGDSAMYLCASSSAGSGNTIYFGEGSWLTVV.

The sample holds a few counts of this clone. This chain joins TRBV30 and TRBJ1-1; D unresolved. The length of the CDR3 is 13 residues. Trimming stripped 0 bases from V and 0 bases from J, with 5 bases between. Per the germline V gene, CDR1 is GTSNPN and CDR2 is SVGIG (reference sequence). The CDR3 bases are TGTGCCTGGAGTGTACTTCTGAACACTGAAGCTTTCTTT. Protein sequence: CAWSVLLNTEAFF. Full variable domain (missing parts from reference TRBV30 and TRBJ1-1): SQTIHQWPATLVQPVGSPLSLECTVEGTSNPNLYWYRQAAGRGLQLLFYSVGIGQISSEVPQNLSASRPQDRQFILSSKKLLLSDSGFYLCAWSVLLNTEAFFGQGTRLTVV.

This clone was seen only a few times. The chain links TRBV7-9 to TRBJ1-3, with a possible D match to TRBD1 (5 bases). The CDR3 length is 15 residues. Germline V gives CDR1 SEHNR, CDR2 FQNEAQ (reference sequence). V was shortened by 2 bases and J by 2 bases, with 10 bases between the two germline ends. CDR3 sequence reads: CASSLPGTAGNTIYF. The CDR3 DNA sequence: TGTGCCAGCAGCTTACCCGGGACTGCTGGAAACACCATATATTTT.

The chain carries TRBV27 and TRBJ1-1; perhaps TRBD1 as D (5 bases). V lost 4 bases and J 5 bases, leaving 5 bases between the germline ends. CDR3 length equals 11 residues. The V gene's germline CDR1 is MNHEY and CDR2 SMNVEV (reference sequence). The CDR3 coding sequence is TGTGCCAGCAGTTCAGGGACTGAAGCTTTCTTT. Translation gives CASSSGTEAFF.

The chain has TRBV19 and TRBJ1-2, with D unclear. Per the germline V gene, CDR1 is LNHDA and CDR2 is SQIVND (reference sequence). CDR3 length: 13 amino acids. V lost 8 bases and J 3 bases, leaving 13 bases between the germline ends. CDR3 loop: CASQVAPYYGYTF. CDR3 bases: TGTGCCAGTCAGGTAGCCCCCTACTATGGCTACACCTTC.

The chain is built from TRBV19 and TRBJ1-3; TRBD1 aligns across 8 bases. This CDR3 contains 15 residues. Germline V gives CDR1 LNHDA, CDR2 SQIVND (reference sequence). The V segment lost 4 bases and the J segment 3 bases; nucleotides outside the gene matches: 5. The CDR3 sequence: CASSTRQGFGNTIYF. In DNA, the CDR3 is TGTGCCAGTAGTACCCGACAGGGGTTTGGAAACACCATATATTTT. Drawing the rest from reference TRBV19 and TRBJ1-3, the complete variable domain is DGGITQSPKYLFRKEGQNVTLSCEQNLNHDAMYWYRQDPGQGLRLIYYSQIVNDFQKGDIAEGYSVSREKKESFPLTVTSAQKNPTAFYLCASSTRQGFGNTIYFGEGSWLTVV.

For this clone: At one end the junction does not follow the germline gene, possibly because of a read error. The chain carries TRBV10-3 and TRBJ2-7; D is perhaps TRBD2 (6 bases). Germline V CDR1 and CDR2: ENHRY, SYGVKD. The CDR3 totals 14 residues. CDR3 sequence reads: CAIRESGGTYEQYF. CDR3 coding DNA: TGTGCCATCAGGGAGTCCGGGGGAACGTACGAGCAGTACTTC.

The chain joins TRBV7-2 to TRBJ2-2; D assignment may be TRBD1 or TRBD2 (6 bases each). Trimming removed 4 bases at V and 7 bases at J, with 22 bases between. The CDR3 extends over 17 amino acids. The V gene's germline CDR1 is SGHTA and CDR2 FQGNSA. CDR3 region: CASSSPLLRGGGGELFF. Written as DNA, the CDR3 is TGTGCCAGCAGCTCCCCCTTGCTCAGGGGAGGAGGCGGGGAGCTGTTTTTT.

This clone has just one count. The chain employs TRBV9 and TRBJ2-5; TRBD2 might be the D (5 bases). Germline loops: CDR1 SGDLS, CDR2 YYNGEE. The CDR3 is made up of 16 amino acids. V shed 0 bases and J shed 4 bases, with 16 bases lying between them. Here the CDR3 reads CASSVAGLAGLETQYF. The CDR3, as DNA: TGTGCCAGCAGCGTAGCCGGGCTAGCCGGTTTAGAGACCCAGTACTTC.

Regarding this clone: A read error may account for a junction end that differs from germline. Other DNA sequences in this sample translate to the same CDR3. This chain uses TRBV7-7 with TRBJ2-2, with 11 bases lining up with TRBD2. CDR3 length: 16 amino acids. Germline lookup yields CDR1 SSHAT and CDR2 FNYEAQ (reference sequence). The CDR3 nucleotides are TGTGCTAGCAGCCCCGGGACTAGCGGATACACCGGGGAGCTGTTTTTT. It is translated as CASSPGTSGYTGELFF.

CDR3 sequence reads: CASSRGVDGSQETQYF. CDR3 bases: TGCGCCAGCAGCCGAGGGGTTGACGGATCCCAAGAGACCCAGTACTTC. The J gene is TRBJ2-5, the V gene TRBV5-1, with D possibly called TRBD1 or TRBD2 (5 bases each). The CDR3 covers 16 residues. The ends were cut back, 4 bases at V and 1 base at J, with 17 bases in the middle. CDR1 SGHRS and CDR2 YFSETQ come from the germline V gene.

The V gene is TRBV29-1, the J gene TRBJ2-3; 12 bases line up with TRBD1. CDR1 and CDR2 (germline): SQVTM, ANQGSEA. The CDR3 length is 15 residues. The trim removed 5 bases at V and 6 bases at J, leaving 9 bases unmatched. The CDR3 DNA reads TGCAGCGTTCAACAGGGACAGGGGGCGAGGGATACGCAGTATTTT. This codes for CSVQQGQGARDTQYF.

The chain is built from TRBV7-2 and TRBJ1-5; TRBD1 aligns across 9 bases. The CDR3 has 17 residues. Germline CDR1 SGHTA, CDR2 FQGNSA. The J segment lost 1 base and the V segment lost 1 base, leaving 5 bases of the junction unmatched. The CDR3 spells CASSLVGTGTSNQPQHF. As DNA, the CDR3 is TGTGCCAGCAGCTTAGTGGGGACAGGGACCAGCAATCAGCCCCAGCATTTT.

To note about this clone: Different DNA sequences within this sample yield the same CDR3. The chain employs TRBV7-2 and TRBJ1-2; D gene uncertain. This CDR3 comprises 10 residues. Germline loops: CDR1 SGHTA, CDR2 FQGNSA. The V gene lost 5 bases and the J gene lost 5 bases, with 3 bases spanning the gap. The CDR3 DNA sequence: TGTGCCAGCAGCCAATATGGCTACACCTTC. Its protein product is CASSQYGYTF.